These 15 T cell receptor beta chains share one sample of origin, sequenced in a study of blood T cell repertoires in COVID-19. Generated by immunoSEQ multiplex PCR, the TCRdb table keeps only in-frame clones and is missing some. The table includes under 25,000 clones, 73% detected once. The sample was peripheral blood. Receptors originate from a human donor in a cohort sampled during active or convalescent COVID-19.

This chain joins TRBV10-1 and TRBJ1-3; unclear D gene. The CDR3 has 14 residues. Looked up from germline, CDR1 is WNHNN and CDR2 is SYGVQD (reference sequence). Deletions cut 4 bases from V and 0 bases from J, with 7 bases between. DNA of the CDR3: TGCGCCAGCAGTGGGCTCCGCTCTGGAAACACCATATATTTT. Translated: CASSGLRSGNTIYF.

This chain uses TRBV6-5 with TRBJ1-5; D call uncertain. The CDR3 totals 13 residues. The V gene lost 6 bases and the J gene lost 4 bases, with 10 bases spanning the gap. Germline V gives CDR1 MNHEY, CDR2 SVGAGI. The CDR3 here is CASREGGNQPQHF. The CDR3 coding sequence is TGTGCCAGCAGGGAGGGAGGGAATCAGCCCCAGCATTTT.

This clone showed up just once. The genes are TRBV30 and TRBJ2-5, with 12 bases lining up with TRBD2. Germline loops: CDR1 GTSNPN, CDR2 SVGIG (reference sequence). Trimming at V came to 4 bases and at J to 1 base, leaving 7 bases not matched to a gene. This CDR3 comprises 16 residues. The CDR3 DNA reads TGTGCCTGGACTCGGAGACTAGCGGGAGCCCAAGAGACCCAGTACTTC. Translating it yields CAWTRRLAGAQETQYF. Full variable domain (outside the CDR3, taken from reference TRBV30 and TRBJ2-5): SQTIHQWPATLVQPVGSPLSLECTVEGTSNPNLYWYRQAAGRGLQLLFYSVGIGQISSEVPQNLSASRPQDRQFILSSKKLLLSDSGFYLCAWTRRLAGAQETQYFGPGTRLLVL.

The chain has TRBV7-9 and TRBJ2-5; 7 bases map to TRBD2. CDR1 is SEHNR and CDR2 is FQNEAQ in the germline V gene (reference sequence). The CDR3 totals 15 residues. Trimming removed 0 bases from V and 5 bases from J; junction bases left unmatched: 6. CDR3 in DNA: TGTGCCAGCAGCTTAGCCCAGACTAGCTGGGAGACCCAGTACTTC. Encoded protein: CASSLAQTSWETQYF.

This sequence joins TRBV12-5 and TRBJ2-1; 9 bases line up with TRBD1. V lost 7 bases and J lost 0; bases outside the gene matches: 19. CDR3 length equals 20 residues. Germline-derived CDR1 and CDR2 are LGHNT and FRNRAP. CDR3: CASVGRIGTGPWSSYNEQFF. The CDR3 DNA reads TGTGCTAGTGTTGGAAGGATCGGGACAGGGCCTTGGAGCTCCTACAATGAGCAGTTCTTC. Combining the CDR3 with reference TRBV12-5 and TRBJ2-1 gives the whole variable domain DARVTQTPRHKVTEMGQEVTMRCQPILGHNTVFWYRQTMMQGLELLAYFRNRAPLDDSGMPKDRFSAEMPDATLATLKIQPSEPRDSAVYFCASVGRIGTGPWSSYNEQFFGPGTRLTVL.

The rearrangement uses TRBV6-6 and TRBJ2-7, with a possible D match to TRBD1 (5 bases). Germline CDR1 is MNHNY and CDR2 is SVGAGI (reference sequence). The germline V and J ends were trimmed by 5 bases and 2 bases, with 7 bases remaining between them. The CDR3 consists of 12 residues. Here the CDR3 reads CASSGAAYEQYF. The CDR3 DNA reads as TGTGCCAGCAGTGGGGCCGCCTACGAGCAGTACTTC.

The genes are TRBV4-1 and TRBJ2-1; weak D call: TRBD1 (5 bases). V gave up 0 bases and J gave up 12 bases, with 12 bases separating them. From germline, CDR1 is MGHRA and CDR2 YSYEKL. The CDR3 runs 13 residues. CDR3 in DNA: TGCGCCAGCAGCCAAGATGTGGGCCAGGGGCAGTTCTTC. This gives the protein CASSQDVGQGQFF.

This sequence joins TRBV5-1 and TRBJ1-3, with 9 positions matching TRBD1. This CDR3 is built from 15 residues. The germline V gene has CDR1 SGHRS and CDR2 YFSETQ. V shed 2 bases, J shed 3 bases, and the junction held 3 bases outside the gene matches. CDR3 DNA: TGCGCCAGCAGCTTACAGGGGGCGCTTGGAAACACCATATATTTT. This gives the protein CASSLQGALGNTIYF.

V usage is TRBV6-5 and J usage is TRBJ1-2; 10 nucleotides match TRBD1. Trimming took 6 bases from V and 8 from J; bases not matched to a gene: 9. Germline loops: CDR1 MNHEY, CDR2 SVGAGI. There are 14 residues in the CDR3. CDR3 in amino acids: CASRALGTGVGYTF. The CDR3 DNA follows: TGTGCCAGCAGGGCACTTGGGACAGGGGTAGGCTACACCTTC.

This clone was counted only a few times. This chain joins TRBV6-1 and TRBJ1-4; D is unclear. The V gene's germline CDR1 is MNHNS and CDR2 SASEGT. This CDR3 is built from 11 residues. V shed 2 bases and J shed 8 bases, with 3 bases lying between them. DNA for the CDR3: TGTGCCAGCAGTGAACAGGAAAAACTGTTTTTT. Encoded protein: CASSEQEKLFF.

The chain uses TRBV9 and TRBJ1-1; the D gene is possibly TRBD1 (5 bases). Germline V gene lookup returns CDR1 SGDLS and CDR2 YYNGEE. The CDR3 length is 16 residues. Trimming pared 0 bases from V and 1 base from J, leaving 13 bases between. CDR3 in DNA: TGTGCCAGCAGCGTAGACGACAGTTGGGCGAACACTGAAGCTTTCTTT. Amino acid sequence: CASSVDDSWANTEAFF. Full variable domain (missing parts from reference TRBV9 and TRBJ1-1): DSGVTQTPKHLITATGQRVTLRCSPRSGDLSVYWYQQSLDQGLQFLIQYYNGEERAKGNILERFSAQQFPDLHSELNLSSLELGDSALYFCASSVDDSWANTEAFFGQGTRLTVV.

This rearrangement joins TRBV20-1 to TRBJ2-3; 8 positions match TRBD1. With 3 bases clipped from V and 3 bases from J, the junction kept 5 bases outside the gene matches. The CDR3 consists of 14 residues. Germline-derived CDR1 and CDR2 are DFQATT and SNEGSKA (reference sequence). Here the CDR3 DNA reads TGCAGTGCTAGTGCGCAGGGGGCAACAGATACGCAGTATTTT. Its protein product is CSASAQGATDTQYF.

In its sample, this clone was seen once. The chain has TRBV29-1 and TRBJ2-3; 7 positions match TRBD2. The V and J ends lost 6 bases and 1 base, in that order; junction bases with no gene match: 7. This CDR3 spans 14 amino acids. The germline gives CDR1 SQVTM, CDR2 ANQGSEA. CDR3 sequence (DNA): TGCAGCGTGGAGGCGGGGGATGGCACAGATACGCAGTATTTT. Residues: CSVEAGDGTDTQYF.

The rearrangement uses TRBV10-2 and TRBJ1-6, with unresolved D. Between the trimmed V and J ends, which lost 7 bases and 5 bases, there was a span of 12 bases. Germline CDR1 reads WSHSY; CDR2 reads SAAADI. The CDR3 has 14 residues. The CDR3 reads CASTASSDNSPLHF. The CDR3 DNA is TGCGCCAGCACGGCCTCAAGCGATAATTCACCCCTCCACTTT.

The CDR3 reads CASRADAATNEKLFF. CDR3 nucleotides: TGTGCCAGCAGGGCGGATGCTGCAACTAATGAAAAACTGTTTTTT. The chain uses TRBV2 and TRBJ1-4, with D unresolved. CDR1 and CDR2 (germline): SNHLY, FYNNEI. The CDR3 covers 15 residues. Trimming cost V 6 bases and J 0 bases, with 11 bases left between them.